This T cell receptor beta chain was recovered during a study of blood T cell repertoires in COVID-19. Study-level background: The United States, Italy and Spain provided the acute and convalescent COVID-19 samples. Sources were T cells, B-cell-depleted T cells, or PBMCs; the material itself was cDNA or gDNA.

The germline V gene has CDR1 MNHEY and CDR2 SMNVEV (reference sequence). The CDR3 loop spans 17 amino acids. V shed 6 bases and J shed 0 bases, with 19 bases lying between them. Study processing details: Reference gene primer amplification yielded estimated nucleated cell counts. Repertoires were generated with immunoSEQ multiplex PCR, while TCRdb's copy carries only in-frame clones and drops some. V, J and clone size reflect that table, while D and trimming were determined from the DNA. The sample consists of under 200,000 clones, 88% of them appearing once. This chain connects TRBV27 to TRBJ2-3, with D perhaps matching TRBD1 (5 bases). Sequenced sample: peripheral blood. The TCR sequence derives from a man in his 60s with acute or convalescent COVID-19. The CDR3 spells CASSLSRVTTSTDTQYF. CDR3 bases: TGTGCCAGCAGCCTTTCCAGGGTAACAACTAGCACAGATACGCAGTATTTT.